This T cell receptor (beta chain) is drawn from a study of circulating and synovial CD4+ cells in juvenile arthritis. Overall study findings and caveats: Diversity here was lower than in bulk blood CD4 cells.

Concerning this clone itself: Its cognate antigen is unknown.

Profiled with immunoSEQ multiplex PCR; TCRdb holds only in-frame clones, not every one. The sample shows under 35,000 clones, 95% of them seen only once. The clonotype comes from a human donor with juvenile idiopathic arthritis. Sequenced sample: CD4+ T cells from blood.

Written as DNA, the CDR3 is TGTGCCAGCAGCCCGAGTCCGGGGACAGGGGGTCATTCGGAAAAACTGTTTTTT. This codes for CASSPSPGTGGHSEKLFF. The chain couples TRBV7-2 to TRBJ1-4, with 11 positions matching TRBD1. The V and J ends lost 5 bases and 8 bases, in that order; junction bases with no gene match: 16. The CDR3 runs 18 residues. CDR1 SGHTA and CDR2 FQGNSA come from the germline V gene.